The 27 T cell receptor beta chains reported below all come from one sample, sequenced in a study of response to subunit inactivated influenza vaccine. Each CDR3 protein is one row after TCRdb ran MiXCR on the RT-PCR reads. The sample holds more than 700,000 distinct CDR3 sequences, less than 25% seen once. The sample was PBMCs from blood, taken 5 days after vaccination. These receptors were taken from a man aged 50 to 59 who received an inactivated influenza vaccine.

A few counts support this clonotype. The rearrangement links TRBV11-2 to TRBJ2-3; no firm D call. V lost 0 bases and J 6 bases, leaving 10 bases between the germline ends. The CDR3 consists of 14 residues. Per the germline V gene, CDR1 is SGHAT and CDR2 is FQNNGV. CDR3 DNA: TGTGCCAGCAGCTTAGAAACGGCGGCGGATACGCAGTATTTT. Its translation is CASSLETAADTQYF.

This clonotype was observed a few times. The gene calls are TRBV20-1 and TRBJ2-1; 9 bases match TRBD2. The junction had 5 bases not matched to a gene; V was cut back by 3 bases and J by 8 bases. Germline V lookup: CDR1 DFQATT, CDR2 SNEGSKA (reference sequence). The CDR3 loop spans 13 amino acids. The CDR3, as DNA: TGCAGTGCTAGGCGGGGGGGCGTGGATGAGCAGTTCTTC. It specifies CSARRGGVDEQFF.

This rearrangement joins TRBV4-2 to TRBJ2-3; TRBD2 agrees at 9 bases. The CDR3 sequence is 19 residues long. Germline values: CDR1 LGHNA, CDR2 YNFKEQ. V was clipped by 3 bases and J by 3 bases; unmatched bases: 16. This chain's CDR3 is CASSHLGGAGGTATDTQYF. DNA of the CDR3: TGTGCCAGCAGCCACCTGGGTGGAGCGGGGGGCACGGCGACAGATACGCAGTATTTT.

This clonotype was found a few times. V is TRBV29-1 and J is TRBJ2-1, with 11 positions matching TRBD1. CDR1 SQVTM and CDR2 ANQGSEA come from the germline V gene. This CDR3 spans 14 amino acids. The ends lost 6 bases at V and 6 bases at J; junction bases unmatched: 7. CDR3 nucleotides: TGCAGCGTGGGTACCGGGACAGGGGGCAATGAGCAGTTCTTC. It codes for CSVGTGTGGNEQFF.

The chain carries TRBV24-1 and TRBJ2-3; D ambiguous. This CDR3 is built from 13 residues. The germline V and J ends were trimmed by 5 bases and 0 bases, with 5 bases remaining between them. Germline values: CDR1 KGHDR, CDR2 SFDVKD. The CDR3, as DNA: TGTGCCACCAGTGGAACGAGCACAGATACGCAGTATTTT. As protein: CATSGTSTDTQYF.

The genes are TRBV6-2 or TRBV6-3 and TRBJ2-1; D unclear. Germline lookup yields CDR1 MNHEY and CDR2 SVGEGT. This CDR3 has 14 residues. V lost 0 bases to trimming and J lost 12 bases, with 15 bases between them. CDR3 protein: CASSYSWLERLQFF. As DNA, the CDR3 is TGTGCCAGCAGTTACTCCTGGCTAGAAAGGTTGCAGTTCTTC.

V is TRBV20-1 and J is TRBJ1-6; no reliable D call. The V gene's germline CDR1 is DFQATT and CDR2 SNEGSKA (reference sequence). Trimming took 3 bases from V and 10 from J, leaving 10 bases between them. There are 12 residues in the CDR3. Here the CDR3 reads CSASPGWSPLHF. DNA of the CDR3: TGCAGTGCTAGTCCGGGTTGGTCACCCCTCCACTTT.

V usage is TRBV20-1 and J usage is TRBJ1-4; 7 bases map to TRBD1. The germline V gene encodes CDR1 DFQATT and CDR2 SNEGSKA (reference sequence). The V segment lost 4 bases and the J segment 5 bases; nucleotides outside the gene matches: 13. This CDR3 spans 16 amino acids. The CDR3 loop reads CSAMRLQTGSNEKLFF. For the CDR3, the DNA is TGCAGTGCTATGCGCCTGCAGACAGGGAGCAATGAAAAACTGTTTTTT.

As concerns this clonotype: An end of the junction does not agree with germline; a read error may underlie this. The chain uses TRBV4-2 and TRBJ2-1, with TRBD2 as a possible D gene (5 bases). Germline values: CDR1 LGHNA, CDR2 YNFKEQ. The CDR3 length is 16 residues. Here the CDR3 reads CASSQGFPGSYNEQIF. The CDR3 nucleotides read TGTGCCAGCAGCCAAGGTTTCCCGGGGTCCTACAATGAGCAGATCTTC.

This clonotype has more than one count but fewer than ten. The J gene is TRBJ2-7, the V gene TRBV3-1; D ambiguous. Between the trimmed V and J ends, which lost 8 bases and 2 bases, there was a span of 7 bases. This CDR3 region has 11 residues. Germline V CDR1 and CDR2: LGHDT, YNNKEL (reference sequence). CDR3 coding DNA: TGTGCCAGCGGGATGGCCTACGAGCAGTACTTC. As protein: CASGMAYEQYF.

This clonotype was observed a few times. The V call is TRBV6-2 or TRBV6-3, the J call TRBJ2-1; 9 nucleotides agree with TRBD2. This CDR3 comprises 17 residues. Trimming took 7 bases from V and 7 from J; bases not matched to a gene: 17. Germline values: CDR1 MNHEY, CDR2 SVGEGT. The CDR3 loop is CASTARHGLAQGNEQFF. The CDR3 nucleotides are TGTGCCAGCACCGCAAGGCACGGACTAGCGCAGGGGAATGAGCAGTTCTTC.

In its sample, this clonotype was seen many times. The J gene is TRBJ2-2, the V gene TRBV20-1; D may match TRBD1 or TRBD2 (7 bases each). Germline CDR1 DFQATT, CDR2 SNEGSKA (reference sequence). Trimming left V 6 bases short and J 4 bases short, with 15 bases between. The length of the CDR3 is 14 residues. The CDR3 DNA follows: TGCAGTGCCCCCGACAGGGAGGGCACCGGGGAGCTGTTTTTT. This encodes CSAPDREGTGELFF.

The chain employs TRBV7-9 and TRBJ2-1, with 13 bases matching TRBD2. The CDR3 has 16 residues. V lost 5 bases to trimming and J lost 8 bases; unmatched junction nucleotides: 9. The germline V gene has CDR1 SEHNR and CDR2 FQNEAQ (reference sequence). The DNA for the CDR3 is TGTGCCAGCAGCCCCTTATTACTAGCGGGAGGGGATGAGCAGTTCTTC. This gives the protein CASSPLLLAGGDEQFF.

This clonotype appeared once. The chain employs TRBV7-8 and TRBJ2-3, with a weak D call TRBD2 (5 bases). V lost 1 base to trimming and J lost 1 base, with 12 bases between them. The germline CDR1 and CDR2 sequences are SGHVS and FQNEAQ. This CDR3 has 16 residues. The CDR3 DNA reads TGTGCCAGCAGCTTAGATTTCTGGCGGGGCACAGATACGCAGTATTTT. Its translation: CASSLDFWRGTDTQYF.

V and J are TRBV12-3 or TRBV12-4 and TRBJ2-7; D is possibly TRBD1 (7 bases). The CDR3 is 13 amino acids. Trimming pared 11 bases from V and 4 bases from J, leaving 18 bases between. Written as DNA, the CDR3 is TGTGCCCCCCCCCTCGCAGGGGGGTACGAGCAGTACTTC. Its protein product is CAPPLAGGYEQYF.

This sequence joins TRBV5-1 and TRBJ2-2; no definite D call. Germline loops: CDR1 SGHRS, CDR2 YFSETQ. CDR3 size: 13 residues. Trimming removed 2 bases at V and 7 bases at J, with 9 bases between. DNA of the CDR3: TGCGCCAGCAGCTTTCCAACGGTCGGGGAGCTGTTTTTT. It specifies CASSFPTVGELFF.

This clonotype has a handful of counts. CDR3 protein: CASSPATGTGAYEQYF. The DNA for the CDR3 is TGTGCCAGCAGTCCCGCTACCGGGACAGGGGCCTACGAGCAGTACTTC. The chain recombines TRBV12-3 or TRBV12-4 with TRBJ2-7; 10 bases line up with TRBD1. This CDR3 has 16 amino acids. V lost 5 bases, J lost 2 bases, and 9 bases stayed unmatched.

This clonotype was counted between two and nine times. The chain uses TRBV6-1 and TRBJ1-5; D remains ambiguous. CDR1 MNHNS and CDR2 SASEGT come from the germline V gene. The CDR3 has 13 amino acids. Trimming pared 2 bases from V and 3 bases from J, leaving 5 bases between. DNA of the CDR3: TGTGCCAGCAGTGAAAGGGCCAATCAGCCCCAGCATTTT. Its translation is CASSERANQPQHF.

This clonotype occurred once. The chain has TRBV20-1 and TRBJ1-2; 7 bases fit TRBD1. This CDR3 contains 12 residues. J gave up 2 bases and V 8 bases, and 5 bases lay outside the gene matches. CDR1 and CDR2 (germline): DFQATT, SNEGSKA (reference sequence). The CDR3 DNA reads TGCAGTAGGAAGACAGGGAACTATGGCTACACCTTC. Its protein product is CSRKTGNYGYTF.

This clonotype was found a few times. The chain employs TRBV20-1 and TRBJ2-3, with 10 bases identical to TRBD1. J gave up 1 base and V 5 bases, and 3 bases lay outside the gene matches. Germline V gives CDR1 DFQATT, CDR2 SNEGSKA (reference sequence). This CDR3 spans 14 amino acids. The DNA for the CDR3 is TGCAGTGCTGGGGACAGGGGAGGCACAGATACGCAGTATTTT. Residues: CSAGDRGGTDTQYF.

This clonotype was seen repeatedly, ten times or more. This chain connects TRBV5-1 to TRBJ2-1, with 7 bases matching TRBD1. Germline V gives CDR1 SGHRS, CDR2 YFSETQ. The CDR3 has 14 amino acids. The J segment lost 8 bases and the V segment lost 0 bases, leaving 5 bases of the junction unmatched. This CDR3 is CASSLVSGGDEQFF. CDR3 in DNA: TGCGCCAGCAGCTTGGTTTCAGGGGGAGATGAGCAGTTCTTC.

The rearrangement joins TRBV10-3 to TRBJ2-7, with D unclear. V was cut by 3 bases and J by 6 bases, with 6 bases left in between. Germline V gene sequence: CDR1 ENHRY, CDR2 SYGVKD. The CDR3 has 11 amino acids. The CDR3 coding sequence is TGTGCCATCAGTGAAATGGGCGAGCAGTACTTC. Its protein is CAISEMGEQYF.

The chain carries TRBV6-2 or TRBV6-3 and TRBJ2-7; 9 bases line up with TRBD2. The V and J ends lost 2 bases and 0 bases, in that order; junction bases with no gene match: 5. The germline V gene has CDR1 MNHEY and CDR2 SVGEGT. The CDR3 covers 16 residues. CDR3 sequence reads: CASSYRLAGTSYEQYF. The CDR3 region has the DNA TGTGCCAGCAGTTACCGGCTAGCGGGGACCTCCTACGAGCAGTACTTC.

This chain connects TRBV6-1 to TRBJ2-3; 8 positions agree with TRBD1. The V gene's germline CDR1 is MNHNS and CDR2 SASEGT. CDR3 length: 15 amino acids. The J segment lost 3 bases and the V segment lost 7 bases, leaving 9 bases of the junction unmatched. The CDR3 region has the DNA TGTGCCAGCACCCCTGCCAGGACAGGGACAGATACGCAGTATTTT. Translation gives CASTPARTGTDTQYF.

The chain carries TRBV6-5 and TRBJ2-1; perhaps D is TRBD1 or TRBD2 (7 bases each). The CDR3 consists of 17 residues. With 4 bases removed from V and 2 bases from J, the gap between germline ends came to 18 bases. The germline gives CDR1 MNHEY, CDR2 SVGAGI. The CDR3 loop reads CASSSQTGRGPYNEQFF. In DNA, the CDR3 is TGTGCCAGCAGTTCGCAGACAGGGAGGGGCCCCTACAATGAGCAGTTCTTC.

There are a few counts of this clonotype. The chain links TRBV30 to TRBJ2-1; D not resolved. Deletions cut 6 bases from V and 0 bases from J, with 9 bases between. Germline values: CDR1 GTSNPN, CDR2 SVGIG (reference sequence). The CDR3 has 13 amino acids. CDR3 DNA sequence: TGTGCCTGCCTCAGAAGCTCCTACAATGAGCAGTTCTTC. Translation gives CACLRSSYNEQFF. Using reference TRBV30 and TRBJ2-1 for the parts outside the CDR3, the full variable domain is SQTIHQWPATLVQPVGSPLSLECTVEGTSNPNLYWYRQAAGRGLQLLFYSVGIGQISSEVPQNLSASRPQDRQFILSSKKLLLSDSGFYLCACLRSSYNEQFFGPGTRLTVL.

This CDR3 reads CASSQRTEQETQYF. The CDR3 DNA reads as TGTGCCAGCAGCCAGAGGACAGAACAAGAGACCCAGTACTTC. The chain recombines TRBV3-1 with TRBJ2-5; TRBD1 is a possible D gene (6 bases). Trimming removed 3 bases at V and 2 bases at J, with 10 bases between. Looked up from germline, CDR1 is LGHDT and CDR2 is YNNKEL (reference sequence). This CDR3 has 14 amino acids.